This T cell receptor (beta chain) was sequenced during a study of CD8 T cells in ankylosing spondylitis. Study-level points and caveats: Fewer than 10 highly homologous variants formed a TCR beta motif that appeared characteristic of ankylosing spondylitis blood. Researchers reportedly found disease-linked clones significantly enriched in matched ankylosing spondylitis synovial fluid.

This clonotype was seen more than once but under ten times. Its antigen is still unknown. Quantitative molecular-barcoded 5'-RACE generated the TCR beta libraries. TCRdb re-called the 5' RACE reads through MiXCR, storing one row per CDR3 protein. The table has roughly 470,000 distinct CDR3 sequences, about 25% seen once. The CDR3 totals 15 residues. V was trimmed by 7 bases and J by 2 bases, leaving 18 bases between them. Germline CDR1 is MNHEY and CDR2 is SMNVEV (reference sequence). This sequence joins TRBV27 and TRBJ2-7, with TRBD2 as a possible D gene (5 bases). Sequenced material: blood, either unsorted or a sorted T cell fraction (not recorded which). This TCR was recovered from a male donor with ankylosing spondylitis. As DNA, the CDR3 is TGTGCCAGCACCTCGCCGGGGTCCGGGACCTACGAGCAGTACTTC. This sequence encodes CASTSPGSGTYEQYF.